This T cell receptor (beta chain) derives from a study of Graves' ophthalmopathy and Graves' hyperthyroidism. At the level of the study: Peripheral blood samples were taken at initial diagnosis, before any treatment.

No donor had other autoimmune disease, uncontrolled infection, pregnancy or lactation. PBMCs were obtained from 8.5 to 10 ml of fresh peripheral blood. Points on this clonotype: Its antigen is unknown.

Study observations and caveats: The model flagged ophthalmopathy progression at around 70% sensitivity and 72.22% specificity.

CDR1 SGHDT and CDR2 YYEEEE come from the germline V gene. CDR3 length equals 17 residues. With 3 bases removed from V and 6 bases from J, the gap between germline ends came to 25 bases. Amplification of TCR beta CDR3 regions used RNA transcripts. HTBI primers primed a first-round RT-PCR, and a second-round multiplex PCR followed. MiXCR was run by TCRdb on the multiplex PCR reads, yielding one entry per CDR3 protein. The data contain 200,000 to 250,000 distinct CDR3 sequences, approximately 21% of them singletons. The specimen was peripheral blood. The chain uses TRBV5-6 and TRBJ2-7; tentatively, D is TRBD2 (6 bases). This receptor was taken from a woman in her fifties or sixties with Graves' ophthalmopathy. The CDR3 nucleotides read TGTGCCAGCAGCTCGGTGCGGGACCGACAAATCCCCCTCGAGCAGTACTTC. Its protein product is CASSSVRDRQIPLEQYF.